This T cell receptor beta chain appears in the sequencing data of a study of blood T cells in healthy people across ages. Study conclusions and caveats: Per-million-T-cell TCR beta diversity fell roughly linearly with age. There were more naive CD4+ cells and higher diversity in long-lived donors than in aged donors. Unsorted PBMCs prevented conclusive naive versus antigen-experienced comparison.

The extraction recovered at least 5.5 micrograms of total RNA per sample. For the second PCR, which ran for roughly 6 to 12 cycles, a sample-barcoded 5' primer and a J-beta primer mix were used. TCRdb fed the 5' RACE reads into MiXCR, producing one record per CDR3 protein. The top ten clones hold roughly 3.7% of a sample with roughly 1.5 million distinct CDR3 sequences, approximately 43% of them seen once. About this clonotype: What it recognizes is unknown.

V lost 6 bases and J lost 5, with 11 bases in between. CDR3 length: 13 residues. Germline V gene lookup returns CDR1 DFQATT and CDR2 SNEGSKA (reference sequence). The TCR comes from a woman under 30 in good health. The chain combines TRBV20-1 with TRBJ1-6, with D possibly matching TRBD1 (6 bases). The sample consisted of blood. This CDR3 reads CSAKRTDNSPLHF. The CDR3 nucleotides read TGCAGTGCAAAACGGACAGATAATTCACCCCTCCACTTT.